The rows below give T cell receptor beta chains drawn from one sample of a study of cytomegalovirus exposure and HLA in healthy donors. Assay used: immunoSEQ multiplex PCR; TCRdb lists only in-frame clones, some missing. The table includes 55,000 to 75,000 clones, 62% detected once. The sequenced sample was PBMCs. The source is a man aged 25-45 years in good health and CMV-seronegative. Each CDR3 is given with its conserved first and last residue. The D gene is left open where the match is weak. Size is stated for part of the rows, as once, few or many counts, or as a class when the clone is expanded.

j_call d_call clone_size v_call cdr3_aa cdr3_nt
TRBJ2-5 TRBD2 few TRBV18 CASSPAASGSDETQYF TGTGCCAGCTCACCGGCGGCTAGCGGGTCCGACGAGACCCAGTACTTC
TRBJ1-1 . . TRBV2 CASMLMTEAFF TGTGCCAGCATGCTAATGACTGAAGCTTTCTTT
TRBJ2-3 TRBD2 . TRBV2 CASWTSSTDTQYF TGTGCCAGCTGGACTAGCAGCACAGATACGCAGTATTTT
TRBJ1-5 . . TRBV2 CASRSGGQSNQPQHF TGTGCCAGCCGGAGTGGGGGACAAAGCAATCAGCCCCAGCATTTT
TRBJ2-1 TRBD1 . TRBV5-4 CASSSLPGQGSEQFF TGTGCCAGCAGCTCCCTACCTGGACAGGGGAGTGAGCAGTTCTTC
TRBJ2-7 . . TRBV7-2 CASSFEGYPYEQYF TGTGCCAGCAGCTTTGAGGGATACCCCTACGAGCAGTACTTC
TRBJ1-2 . few TRBV30 CAWSRAYGYTF TGTGCCTGGAGTCGTGCGTATGGCTACACCTTC
TRBJ2-5 . . TRBV9 CASSVMARGTETQYF TGTGCCAGCAGCGTAATGGCCAGGGGTACGGAGACCCAGTACTTC
TRBJ2-2 . . TRBV27 CASRGARTGELFF TGTGCCAGCCGGGGGGCGAGAACCGGGGAGCTGTTTTTT
TRBJ2-1 TRBD2 few TRBV7-7 CASSAGLAGGNEQFF TGTGCCAGCAGCGCCGGACTAGCGGGGGGGAATGAGCAGTTCTTC
TRBJ1-1 . . TRBV18 CASSLSGGSTEAFF TGTGCCAGCTCACTATCGGGGGGGAGCACTGAAGCTTTCTTT
TRBJ2-7 . . TRBV21-1 CASSDPGQGPYEQYF TGTGCCAGCAGCGACCCGGGACAGGGCCCCTACGAGCAGTACTTC
TRBJ2-7 TRBD1 . TRBV29-1 CSVVGRQGESYEQYF TGCAGCGTTGTAGGGCGACAGGGGGAATCCTACGAGCAGTACTTC
TRBJ1-5 . . TRBV4-1 CASSQVAGGFSNQPQHF TGCGCCAGCAGCCAAGTCGCAGGTGGATTTAGCAATCAGCCCCAGCATTTT
TRBJ1-5 . . TRBV12-5 CASGLGSLSNQPQHF TGTGCTAGTGGTTTGGGCAGTCTTAGCAATCAGCCCCAGCATTTT
TRBJ2-7 TRBD1 . TRBV6-5 CASSSQGAGGNEQYF TGTGCCAGCAGTTCACAGGGGGCTGGTGGGAACGAGCAGTACTTC
TRBJ1-4 TRBD1 . TRBV30 CAWRRGQGGLFF TGTGCCTGGAGGCGTGGACAAGGGGGCCTGTTTTTT
TRBJ2-7 . few TRBV7-2 CASSFGQPSGEQYF TGTGCCAGCAGCTTCGGACAGCCTTCGGGGGAGCAGTACTTC
TRBJ2-7 . . TRBV7-5 CASRATGTGSYEQYF TGTGCCTCACGTGCCACCGGGACAGGGTCCTACGAGCAGTACTTC
TRBJ2-1 TRBD2 once TRBV5-4 CASSPPGLAGGNEQFF TGTGCCAGCAGTCCTCCCGGACTAGCGGGGGGCAATGAGCAGTTCTTC
TRBJ2-7 TRBD2 . TRBV29-1 CSVEVTSGYEQYF TGCAGCGTTGAAGTGACTAGCGGATACGAGCAGTACTTC
TRBJ2-3 TRBD1 . TRBV9 CASRGQSTDTQYF TGTGCCAGCAGGGGACAGAGCACAGATACGCAGTATTTT
TRBJ2-5 . . TRBV19 CASTVAQGSGTQYF TGTGCCAGTACCGTGGCACAAGGCTCAGGGACCCAGTACTTC
TRBJ2-7 . . TRBV5-4 CASSLDFYEQYF TGTGCCAGCAGCTTGGACTTCTACGAGCAGTACTTC